This is a list of T cell receptor beta chains from one sample in a study of identical twins. One entry per CDR3 protein results from TCRdb running MiXCR on the 5' RACE reads. The table records 500,000 or so distinct CDR3 sequences, less than 25% of them present only once. These sequences were also reported in another study, on T cells expressing NK-cell markers.

Source material: CD4+ T cells sorted from blood. These receptors were collected from a woman aged 18-35 years in good health. The CDR3 runs from the conserved cysteine through the conserved F or W. D genes are given only for firm matches. The size field is filled for only some rows; it gives once, few, many or a size class.

j_gene: TRBJ2-3; d_gene: NA; v_gene: TRBV4-1; abundance: many; CDR3nt: TGCGCCAGCAGCCAACAGGGTGCGTCAGATACGCAGTATTTT; CDR3aa: CASSQQGASDTQYF
j_gene: TRBJ1-2; d_gene: NA; v_gene: TRBV12-3/TRBV12-4; abundance: NA; CDR3nt: TGTGCCAGCAGTTTTCAGGGAGGAAACTATGGCTACACCTTC; CDR3aa: CASSFQGGNYGYTF
j_gene: TRBJ2-3; d_gene: NA; v_gene: TRBV20-1; abundance: many; CDR3nt: TGCAGTGCTGGGAGCCAGGGTTTAGATACGCAGTATTTT; CDR3aa: CSAGSQGLDTQYF
j_gene: TRBJ2-5; d_gene: TRBD1; v_gene: TRBV6-1; abundance: few; CDR3nt: TGTGCCAGCAGCCTGGGACAGGGCTATGAGACCCAGTACTTC; CDR3aa: CASSLGQGYETQYF
j_gene: TRBJ2-3; d_gene: NA; v_gene: TRBV7-9; abundance: NA; CDR3nt: TGTGCCAGCAGGGGACTTCCCGGAGATACGCAGTATTTT; CDR3aa: CASRGLPGDTQYF
j_gene: TRBJ2-5; d_gene: TRBD2; v_gene: TRBV7-2; abundance: once; CDR3nt: TGTGCCAGCAGCTTACAGCGGGAGAGAAAGACCCAGTACTTC; CDR3aa: CASSLQRERKTQYF
j_gene: TRBJ1-2; d_gene: NA; v_gene: TRBV27; abundance: many; CDR3nt: TGTGCCAGCAGCTTGGCCGTGCCCCGAGGGAACTATGGCTACACCTTC; CDR3aa: CASSLAVPRGNYGYTF
j_gene: TRBJ2-1; d_gene: NA; v_gene: TRBV20-1; abundance: NA; CDR3nt: TGCAGTGCTAGGGCGGGGGCCGGAGAGGACAATGAGCAGTTCTTC; CDR3aa: CSARAGAGEDNEQFF
j_gene: TRBJ2-5; d_gene: TRBD2; v_gene: TRBV7-9; abundance: few; CDR3nt: TGTGCCAGCAGCCGGGGGACTAGCGCCTTCCAAGAGACCCAGTACTTC; CDR3aa: CASSRGTSAFQETQYF
j_gene: TRBJ2-3; d_gene: TRBD1; v_gene: TRBV12-3/TRBV12-4; abundance: few; CDR3nt: TGTGCCAGCAAGGGGGGACAGGGTAATGCAGATACGCAGTATTTT; CDR3aa: CASKGGQGNADTQYF
j_gene: TRBJ1-1; d_gene: NA; v_gene: TRBV7-2; abundance: many; CDR3nt: TGTGCCAGCAGCACTGACAAGAACACTGAAGCTTTCTTT; CDR3aa: CASSTDKNTEAFF
j_gene: TRBJ2-3; d_gene: NA; v_gene: TRBV6-5; abundance: few; CDR3nt: TGTGCCAGCAGTTACGGCCCGGGGTCCAACACAGATACGCAGTATTTT; CDR3aa: CASSYGPGSNTDTQYF
j_gene: TRBJ2-7; d_gene: TRBD2; v_gene: TRBV7-8; abundance: NA; CDR3nt: TGTGCCAGCAGCCCCCAACCGGGACTAGCGGGAGCCCTCATCTCCGAGCAGTACTTC; CDR3aa: CASSPQPGLAGALISEQYF
j_gene: TRBJ2-1; d_gene: TRBD2; v_gene: TRBV11-2; abundance: few; CDR3nt: TGTGCCAGCAGCGTGGGCGGGAGTGCTGGTTACAATGAGCAGTTCTTC; CDR3aa: CASSVGGSAGYNEQFF
j_gene: TRBJ1-2; d_gene: NA; v_gene: TRBV4-3; abundance: few; CDR3nt: TGCGCCAGCAGCCCACAAAAGGTTGCCCGGACAATTAACTATGGCTACACCTTC; CDR3aa: CASSPQKVARTINYGYTF
j_gene: TRBJ2-7; d_gene: NA; v_gene: TRBV6-5; abundance: few; CDR3nt: TGTGCCAGCAGTTCTCTTTCGACTGGGGGAAACGAGCAGTACTTC; CDR3aa: CASSSLSTGGNEQYF
j_gene: TRBJ2-7; d_gene: NA; v_gene: TRBV12-3/TRBV12-4; abundance: NA; CDR3nt: TGTGCCAGCAGTTTGAGGGGGGCCGGCTTCCACGAGCAGTACTTC; CDR3aa: CASSLRGAGFHEQYF
j_gene: TRBJ2-3; d_gene: NA; v_gene: TRBV30; abundance: few; CDR3nt: TGTGCCTGGAGTTGTGGGGGTACAGATACGCAGTATTTT; CDR3aa: CAWSCGGTDTQYF
j_gene: TRBJ1-5; d_gene: TRBD1; v_gene: TRBV5-1; abundance: once; CDR3nt: TGCGCCAGCAGCTCCGGGACAGGGGGTCAGCCCCAGCATTTT; CDR3aa: CASSSGTGGQPQHF
j_gene: TRBJ2-5; d_gene: TRBD2; v_gene: TRBV6-1; abundance: few; CDR3nt: TGTGCCAGCAGCACTCCGGGACTAGGGAGGGAGACCCAGTACTTC; CDR3aa: CASSTPGLGRETQYF
j_gene: TRBJ2-1; d_gene: NA; v_gene: TRBV7-9; abundance: many; CDR3nt: TGTGCCAGCAGCCCGACAGACTACAATGAGCAGTTCTTC; CDR3aa: CASSPTDYNEQFF
j_gene: TRBJ2-1; d_gene: NA; v_gene: TRBV20-1; abundance: many; CDR3nt: TGCAGTGCTAGCCTCCCTAGCGTGGCTGAGCAGTTCTTC; CDR3aa: CSASLPSVAEQFF
j_gene: TRBJ2-7; d_gene: NA; v_gene: TRBV7-9; abundance: NA; CDR3nt: TGTGCCAGCAGCTTAGATCGGAAATTCACCTATTACGAGCAGTACTTC; CDR3aa: CASSLDRKFTYYEQYF
j_gene: TRBJ2-2; d_gene: TRBD1; v_gene: TRBV7-8; abundance: few; CDR3nt: TGTGCCAGCAGTGGGGACAGGGTCACCGGGGAGCTGTTTTTT; CDR3aa: CASSGDRVTGELFF
j_gene: TRBJ2-5; d_gene: NA; v_gene: TRBV12-3/TRBV12-4; abundance: many; CDR3nt: TGTGCCAGCAGTCCGGGGACGGGAGAGACCCAGTACTTC; CDR3aa: CASSPGTGETQYF
j_gene: TRBJ1-1; d_gene: TRBD1; v_gene: TRBV12-3/TRBV12-4; abundance: NA; CDR3nt: TGTGCCAGCAGGAAACCACAGGGGTTGAACACTGAAGCTTTCTTT; CDR3aa: CASRKPQGLNTEAFF
j_gene: TRBJ2-1; d_gene: NA; v_gene: TRBV7-2; abundance: many; CDR3nt: TGTGCCAGCAGCTCAGGGACGCCCTACAATGAGCAGTTCTTC; CDR3aa: CASSSGTPYNEQFF
j_gene: TRBJ2-5; d_gene: TRBD2; v_gene: TRBV3-1; abundance: NA; CDR3nt: TGTGCCAGCAGCCAAGCTAGCGGGGGAGAGACCCAGTACTTC; CDR3aa: CASSQASGGETQYF
j_gene: TRBJ2-7; d_gene: NA; v_gene: TRBV10-3; abundance: few; CDR3nt: TGTGCCATCAGTGAAACGGGCGGCTACGAGCAGTACTTC; CDR3aa: CAISETGGYEQYF